This T cell receptor beta chain was identified in a study of identical twins. There are a few counts of this clonotype. Its matching antigen is unknown. Study observations and caveats: These conclusions were based on statistical analysis (cross-sectional, not following the same donors).

MiXCR was run by TCRdb on the 5' RACE reads, yielding one entry per CDR3 protein. Among 400,000 to 550,000 distinct CDR3 sequences listed, around 24% were seen once. This CDR3 has 14 amino acids. Germline V gene lookup returns CDR1 MGHDK and CDR2 SYGVNS. Trimming removed 6 bases from V and 4 bases from J, with 12 bases in between. The sample also formed part of further work on T cells expressing NK-cell markers.

The specimen was CD4+ T cells sorted from blood. The chain has TRBV25-1 and TRBJ2-2; possibly TRBD1 for D (6 bases). The clonotype originates from a young woman in good health. The chain's CDR3 is CASSADRLTGELFF. DNA of the CDR3: TGTGCCAGCAGCGCCGACAGGCTCACCGGGGAGCTGTTTTTT. The whole variable domain, remainder taken from reference TRBV25-1 and TRBJ2-2, is EADIYQTPRYLVIGTGKKITLECSQTMGHDKMYWYQQDPGMELHLIHYSYGVNSTEKGDLSSESTVSRIRTEHFPLTLESARPSHTSQYLCASSADRLTGELFFGEGSRLTVL.